Listed below are T cell receptor beta chains from one sample, sequenced in a study of blood T cell repertoires in COVID-19. Measured with immunoSEQ multiplex PCR; TCRdb has only the in-frame clones, and not every one. The sample holds roughly 110,000 clones, around 90% seen once. Specimen: peripheral blood. The receptors come from a man aged 40-49 years with active or convalescent COVID-19. The CDR3 runs from the conserved cysteine through the conserved F or W. A D gene is named only where the DNA matches it firmly. For some rows the clone size is stated as once, few or many, or as a class when expanded; others skip it.

v_call: TRBV27
clone_size: -
j_call: TRBJ1-5
d_call: -
cdr3_aa: CASSYTGMGQPQHF
cdr3_nt: TGTGCCAGCAGCTATACAGGGATGGGTCAGCCCCAGCATTTT

v_call: TRBV7-6
clone_size: -
j_call: TRBJ2-1
d_call: TRBD2
cdr3_aa: CASSILAGGNNEQFF
cdr3_nt: TGTGCCAGCAGCATTCTAGCGGGAGGTAACAATGAGCAGTTCTTC

v_call: TRBV6-5
clone_size: -
j_call: TRBJ2-1
d_call: TRBD2
cdr3_aa: CASSPLAGGRNEQFF
cdr3_nt: TGTGCCAGCAGTCCACTAGCGGGAGGACGGAATGAGCAGTTCTTC

v_call: TRBV3-1/TRBV3-2
clone_size: -
j_call: TRBJ2-2
d_call: -
cdr3_aa: CASSRVTGELFF
cdr3_nt: TGTGCCAGCAGTCGGGTAACCGGGGAGCTGTTTTTT

v_call: TRBV4-3
clone_size: -
j_call: TRBJ2-1
d_call: TRBD1
cdr3_aa: CASSQDWGTASYNEQFF
cdr3_nt: TGCGCCAGCAGCCAAGATTGGGGGACAGCATCCTACAATGAGCAGTTCTTC

v_call: TRBV28
clone_size: -
j_call: TRBJ1-1
d_call: -
cdr3_aa: CASSLFVGVNTEAFF
cdr3_nt: TGTGCCAGCAGTTTATTTGTAGGGGTGAACACTGAAGCTTTCTTT

v_call: TRBV4-2
clone_size: once
j_call: TRBJ2-7
d_call: -
cdr3_aa: CASRDSRYEQYF
cdr3_nt: TGTGCCAGCAGGGACAGCCGATACGAGCAGTACTTC

v_call: TRBV6-1
clone_size: many
j_call: TRBJ2-1
d_call: -
cdr3_aa: CASSDPREQFF
cdr3_nt: TGTGCCAGCAGTGATCCCCGGGAGCAGTTCTTC

v_call: TRBV28
clone_size: -
j_call: TRBJ1-2
d_call: TRBD1
cdr3_aa: CASSMGQGLWNYGYTF
cdr3_nt: TGTGCCAGCAGTATGGGACAGGGCCTTTGGAACTATGGCTACACCTTC

v_call: TRBV13
clone_size: -
j_call: TRBJ2-3
d_call: TRBD2
cdr3_aa: CASSRPSGRGTDTQYF
cdr3_nt: TGTGCCAGCAGCCGACCTAGCGGGCGGGGCACAGATACGCAGTATTTT

v_call: TRBV11-2
clone_size: -
j_call: TRBJ2-7
d_call: -
cdr3_aa: CATSRSYEQYF
cdr3_nt: TGTGCCACCTCGCGGTCCTACGAGCAGTACTTC

v_call: TRBV7-2
clone_size: once
j_call: TRBJ1-4
d_call: TRBD1
cdr3_aa: CASSLFGTAGQNEKLFF
cdr3_nt: TGTGCCAGCAGCTTATTTGGGACAGCCGGGCAAAATGAAAAACTGTTTTTT

v_call: TRBV4-1
clone_size: -
j_call: TRBJ2-2
d_call: -
cdr3_aa: CASSQGGTNTGELFF
cdr3_nt: TGCGCCAGCAGCCAAGGAGGGACGAACACCGGGGAGCTGTTTTTT

v_call: TRBV7-9
clone_size: -
j_call: TRBJ1-1
d_call: -
cdr3_aa: CASTRTGLRNTEAFF
cdr3_nt: TGTGCCAGCACCAGGACCGGACTCAGGAACACTGAAGCTTTCTTT

v_call: TRBV30
clone_size: once
j_call: TRBJ1-2
d_call: -
cdr3_aa: CASQFTTPYGYTF
cdr3_nt: TGTGCCTCCCAATTTACCACTCCCTATGGCTACACCTTC

v_call: TRBV24-1
clone_size: -
j_call: TRBJ2-7
d_call: TRBD1
cdr3_aa: CATSDSDRAYEQYF
cdr3_nt: TGTGCCACCAGTGATTCAGACAGGGCCTACGAGCAGTACTTC

v_call: TRBV7-9
clone_size: -
j_call: TRBJ2-4
d_call: -
cdr3_aa: CASSPTQGRDIQYF
cdr3_nt: TGTGCCAGCAGCCCAACCCAGGGCCGGGACATTCAGTACTTC

v_call: TRBV18
clone_size: -
j_call: TRBJ1-5
d_call: -
cdr3_aa: CASSLDRGSQPQHF
cdr3_nt: TGTGCCAGCTCCCTAGATAGAGGGTCCCAGCCCCAGCATTTT

v_call: TRBV2
clone_size: -
j_call: TRBJ1-1
d_call: TRBD1
cdr3_aa: CASRVQGFHEAFF
cdr3_nt: TGTGCCAGCAGGGTACAGGGGTTCCATGAAGCTTTCTTT

v_call: TRBV7-2
clone_size: -
j_call: TRBJ1-2
d_call: -
cdr3_aa: CASSFSGVNYGYTF
cdr3_nt: TGTGCCAGCAGCTTCTCAGGCGTAAACTATGGCTACACCTTC

v_call: TRBV30
clone_size: -
j_call: TRBJ2-5
d_call: -
cdr3_aa: CAWSVYPSAQETQYF
cdr3_nt: TGTGCCTGGAGTGTATACCCTAGCGCCCAAGAGACCCAGTACTTC

v_call: TRBV27
clone_size: -
j_call: TRBJ1-1
d_call: TRBD1
cdr3_aa: CASSFRDRATEAFF
cdr3_nt: TGTGCCAGCAGTTTCCGGGACAGGGCCACTGAAGCTTTCTTT

v_call: TRBV3-1/TRBV3-2
clone_size: -
j_call: TRBJ2-5
d_call: -
cdr3_aa: CASLVRGEETQYF
cdr3_nt: TGTGCCTCCCTCGTGAGAGGCGAAGAGACCCAGTACTTC

v_call: TRBV6-5
clone_size: -
j_call: TRBJ2-7
d_call: -
cdr3_aa: CASSRTVFSYEQYF
cdr3_nt: TGTGCCAGCAGTAGGACAGTGTTCTCCTACGAGCAGTACTTC

v_call: TRBV6-5
clone_size: -
j_call: TRBJ2-5
d_call: -
cdr3_aa: CASTLLGGDQETQYF
cdr3_nt: TGTGCCAGCACTCTCCTGGGAGGAGACCAAGAGACCCAGTACTTC

v_call: TRBV28
clone_size: -
j_call: TRBJ2-7
d_call: -
cdr3_aa: CASSLSSPPYEQYF
cdr3_nt: TGTGCCAGCAGTTTATCCAGTCCCCCCTACGAGCAGTACTTC

v_call: TRBV28
clone_size: -
j_call: TRBJ1-1
d_call: -
cdr3_aa: CASASQVTEAFF
cdr3_nt: TGTGCCAGCGCTAGCCAGGTCACTGAAGCTTTCTTT

v_call: TRBV12-3/TRBV12-4
clone_size: -
j_call: TRBJ2-7
d_call: TRBD2
cdr3_aa: CASRGGFEGEQYF
cdr3_nt: TGTGCCAGCAGGGGGGGGTTTGAAGGCGAGCAGTACTTC

v_call: TRBV6-2/TRBV6-3
clone_size: -
j_call: TRBJ1-1
d_call: -
cdr3_aa: CASSQRWAGNTEAFF
cdr3_nt: TGTGCCAGCAGCCAACGTTGGGCTGGGAACACTGAAGCTTTCTTT